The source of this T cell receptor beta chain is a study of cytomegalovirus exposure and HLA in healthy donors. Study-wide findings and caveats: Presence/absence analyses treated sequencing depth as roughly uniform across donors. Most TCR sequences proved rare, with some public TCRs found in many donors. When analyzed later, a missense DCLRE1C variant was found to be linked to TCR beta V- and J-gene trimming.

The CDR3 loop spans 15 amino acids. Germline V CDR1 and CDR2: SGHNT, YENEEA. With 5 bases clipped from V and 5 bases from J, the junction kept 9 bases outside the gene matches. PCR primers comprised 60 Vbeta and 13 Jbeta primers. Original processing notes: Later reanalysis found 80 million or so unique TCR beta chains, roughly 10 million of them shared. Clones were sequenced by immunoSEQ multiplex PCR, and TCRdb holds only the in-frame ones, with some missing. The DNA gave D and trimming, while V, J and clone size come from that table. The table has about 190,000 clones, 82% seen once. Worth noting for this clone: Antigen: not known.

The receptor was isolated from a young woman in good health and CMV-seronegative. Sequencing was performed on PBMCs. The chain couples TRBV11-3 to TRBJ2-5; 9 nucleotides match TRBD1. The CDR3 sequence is CASSPTGGAWETQYF. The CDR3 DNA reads TGTGCCAGCAGCCCCACAGGGGGCGCTTGGGAGACCCAGTACTTC.